The clone carrying this TCR beta chain appeared a few times. Its antigen is unknown. The data derive from a study of T cells after yellow fever vaccination. Study-level points and caveats: A weaker but faster secondary response was observed, peaking on day 5 versus 15.

The authors made TCR cDNA by 5'RACE template switching, adding a universal primer site and UMIs. TCRdb re-derived calls from the 5' RACE reads in MiXCR, one entry per CDR3 protein. The sample includes 300,000 to 400,000 distinct CDR3 sequences, roughly 9.4% of them seen just once. Germline CDR1 DFQATT, CDR2 SNEGSKA (reference sequence). The CDR3 covers 14 residues. The trim removed 2 bases at V and 1 base at J, leaving 4 bases unmatched. The chain is built from TRBV20-1 and TRBJ2-5; 7 bases are a match to TRBD2. The material was PBMCs, obtained on the day of the first yellow fever vaccination. The receptor's source is a young man who received the YFV17D yellow fever vaccine. CDR3 sequence: CSARTPSGQETQYF. CDR3 coding DNA: TGCAGTGCTAGAACCCCTAGCGGCCAAGAGACCCAGTACTTC.